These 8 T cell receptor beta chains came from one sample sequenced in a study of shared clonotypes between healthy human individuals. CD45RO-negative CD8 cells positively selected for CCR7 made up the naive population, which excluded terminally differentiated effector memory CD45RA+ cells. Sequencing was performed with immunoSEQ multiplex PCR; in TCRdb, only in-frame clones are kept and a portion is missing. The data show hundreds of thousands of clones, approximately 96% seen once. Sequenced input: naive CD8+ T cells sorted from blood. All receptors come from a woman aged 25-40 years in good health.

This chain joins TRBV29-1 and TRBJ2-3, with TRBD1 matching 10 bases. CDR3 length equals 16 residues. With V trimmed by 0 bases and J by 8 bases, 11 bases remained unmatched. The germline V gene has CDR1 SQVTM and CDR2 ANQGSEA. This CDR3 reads CSVEELGTGDFGTQYF. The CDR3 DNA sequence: TGCAGCGTTGAAGAGTTGGGGACAGGGGACTTTGGTACGCAGTATTTT.

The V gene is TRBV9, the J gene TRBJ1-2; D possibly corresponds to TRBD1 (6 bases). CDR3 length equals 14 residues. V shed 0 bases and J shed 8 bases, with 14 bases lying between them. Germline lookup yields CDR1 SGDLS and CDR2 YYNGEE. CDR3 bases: TGTGCCAGCAGCGTAGAGGACAGCGGAGGAGGCTACACCTTC. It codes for CASSVEDSGGGYTF.

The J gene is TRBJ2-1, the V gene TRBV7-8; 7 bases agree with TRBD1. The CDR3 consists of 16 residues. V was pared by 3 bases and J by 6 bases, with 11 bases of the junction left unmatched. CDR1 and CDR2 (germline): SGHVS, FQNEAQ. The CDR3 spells CASSFPGQTRGNEQFF. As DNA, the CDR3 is TGTGCCAGCAGCTTTCCGGGACAGACAAGGGGCAATGAGCAGTTCTTC.

CDR3 DNA: TGTGCCAGCAGTTTAGGGCAGGGACCGGTCGAGCAGTACTTC. Its protein is CASSLGQGPVEQYF. The chain joins TRBV27 to TRBJ2-7; the D gene could be TRBD1 or TRBD2 (5 bases each). Germline V gene sequence: CDR1 MNHEY, CDR2 SMNVEV (reference sequence). This CDR3 contains 14 residues. V was shortened by 2 bases and J by 6 bases, with 14 bases between the two germline ends.

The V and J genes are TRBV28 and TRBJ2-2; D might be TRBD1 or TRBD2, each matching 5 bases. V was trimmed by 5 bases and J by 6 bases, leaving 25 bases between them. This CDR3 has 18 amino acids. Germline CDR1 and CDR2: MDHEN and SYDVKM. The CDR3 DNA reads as TGTGCCAGCAGTGGGAACAGACTTCGGGGCGAGGTCCCCGGGGAGCTGTTTTTT. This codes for CASSGNRLRGEVPGELFF.

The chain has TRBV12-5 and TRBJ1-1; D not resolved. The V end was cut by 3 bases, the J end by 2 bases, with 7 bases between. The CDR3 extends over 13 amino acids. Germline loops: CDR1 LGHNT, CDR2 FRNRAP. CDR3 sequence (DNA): TGTGCTAGTGGTTTAGGCAAAAACACTGAAGCTTTCTTT. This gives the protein CASGLGKNTEAFF.

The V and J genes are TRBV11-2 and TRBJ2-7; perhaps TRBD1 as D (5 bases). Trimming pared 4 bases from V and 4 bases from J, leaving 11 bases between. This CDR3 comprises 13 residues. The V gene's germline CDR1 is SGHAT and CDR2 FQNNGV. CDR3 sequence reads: CASSYRILYEQYF. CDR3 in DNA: TGTGCCAGCAGCTACAGGATCCTTTACGAGCAGTACTTC.

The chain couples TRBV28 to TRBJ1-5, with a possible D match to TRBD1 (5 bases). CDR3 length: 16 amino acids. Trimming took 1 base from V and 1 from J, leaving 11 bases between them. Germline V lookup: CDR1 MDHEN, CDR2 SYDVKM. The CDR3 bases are TGTGCCAGCAGTTTATCAGGGTTTGGGAGCAATCAGCCCCAGCATTTT. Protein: CASSLSGFGSNQPQHF.